One sample yielded the 5 T cell receptor beta chains listed below, sequenced in a study of shared clonotypes between healthy human individuals. CD45RO-negative CD8 cells positively selected for CCR7 made up the naive population, which excluded terminally differentiated effector memory CD45RA+ cells. The method was immunoSEQ multiplex PCR; TCRdb's version includes in-frame clones alone and lacks a portion of them. The sample holds about 2.1 million clones, around 95% seen once. What was sequenced was naive CD8+ T cells from PBMCs. Receptors originate from a man aged 18 to 35 in good health. Some clones in this sample may be carry-over from other donors' samples.

The rearrangement links TRBV27 to TRBJ2-1; 7 bases fit TRBD2. J gave up 2 bases and V 0 bases, and 4 bases lay outside the gene matches. Germline loops: CDR1 MNHEY, CDR2 SMNVEV (reference sequence). This CDR3 has 16 residues. The CDR3 nucleotides are TGTGCCAGCAGTTTATCGGCGGGAGAAACCTACAATGAGCAGTTCTTC. This gives the protein CASSLSAGETYNEQFF.

This chain connects TRBV5-1 to TRBJ2-5; D unresolved. Per the germline V gene, CDR1 is SGHRS and CDR2 is YFSETQ. The CDR3 runs to 15 residues. With 3 bases removed from V and 2 bases from J, the gap between germline ends came to 14 bases. Written as DNA, the CDR3 is TGCGCCAGCAGCTATGCTGGATCGAATCAAGAGACCCAGTACTTC. Its protein is CASSYAGSNQETQYF.

This chain joins TRBV27 and TRBJ2-1; 8 nucleotides line up with TRBD2. The CDR3 has 14 amino acids. V lost 2 bases, J lost 5 bases, and 2 bases stayed unmatched. CDR1 and CDR2 (germline): MNHEY, SMNVEV (reference sequence). The CDR3 protein is CASSLLAGNNEQFF. CDR3 nucleotides: TGTGCCAGCAGTTTACTAGCGGGCAACAATGAGCAGTTCTTC.

Only a few counts were recorded for this clone. The chain combines TRBV5-4 with TRBJ1-2, with a weak D call TRBD1 (6 bases). Looked up from germline, CDR1 is SGHNT and CDR2 is YYREEE (reference sequence). Trimming removed 0 bases from V and 7 bases from J, with 16 bases in between. The CDR3 runs to 15 residues. This CDR3 is CASSLAGDYWGGYTF. The CDR3 DNA reads as TGTGCCAGCAGCTTGGCAGGGGACTACTGGGGTGGCTACACCTTC. Full variable domain (remainder filled in from reference TRBV5-4 and TRBJ1-2): ETGVTQSPTHLIKTRGQQVTLRCSSQSGHNTVSWYQQALGQGPQFIFQYYREEENGRGNFPPRFSGLQFPNYSSELNVNALELDDSALYLCASSLAGDYWGGYTFGSGTRLTVV.

V gene TRBV6-1 combines with J gene TRBJ2-3; TRBD1 or TRBD2 may be the D gene (5 bases each). The V gene lost 3 bases and the J gene lost 2 bases, with 21 bases spanning the gap. The CDR3 contains 18 residues. Germline V gene data show CDR1 as MNHNS and CDR2 as SASEGT. The CDR3 DNA follows: TGTGCCAGCAGTGAGGGACCCTCACCAGCCCCTTCCACAGATACGCAGTATTTT. This sequence encodes CASSEGPSPAPSTDTQYF.